This TCR beta chain stems from a study of shared clonotypes between healthy human individuals. Recent acute infections and vaccinations were absent in the healthy HIV-negative adult donors. Whole-study results and caveats: Clonotype sharing among donors was expected to depend on sequencing depth. The study found roughly 5% of naive CD4 clonotypes shared across several donors.

Replicate PCRs from sorted subsets contained approximately 200 ng DNA, which is roughly 30,000 T cell genomes. Measured with immunoSEQ multiplex PCR; TCRdb has only the in-frame clones, and not every one. Seen here are about 2.4 million clones, approximately 94% observed once, and the top ten hold about 0.39%. This clone was seen just once. Its antigen remains unknown. The source material was naive CD4+ T cells from PBMCs. This sample's subset: CD45RA+ positively selected. This TCR came from a young man in good health. Some clones in this sample may be carry-over from other donors' samples.

CDR3 coding DNA: TGTGCCAGCAGCACGGGACTAGGGGGGGATGAGCAGTTCTTC. This encodes CASSTGLGGDEQFF. The V and J genes are TRBV7-9 and TRBJ2-1; 8 bases map to TRBD2. Germline CDR1 SEHNR, CDR2 FQNEAQ (reference sequence). V was clipped by 5 bases and J by 8 bases; unmatched bases: 8. This CDR3 has 14 amino acids. Looking up the rest from reference TRBV7-9 and TRBJ2-1 gives the full variable domain: DTGVSQNPRHKITKRGQNVTFRCDPISEHNRLYWYRQTLGQGPEFLTYFQNEAQLEKSRLLSDRFSAERPKGSFSTLEIQRTEQGDSAMYLCASSTGLGGDEQFFGPGTRLTVL.